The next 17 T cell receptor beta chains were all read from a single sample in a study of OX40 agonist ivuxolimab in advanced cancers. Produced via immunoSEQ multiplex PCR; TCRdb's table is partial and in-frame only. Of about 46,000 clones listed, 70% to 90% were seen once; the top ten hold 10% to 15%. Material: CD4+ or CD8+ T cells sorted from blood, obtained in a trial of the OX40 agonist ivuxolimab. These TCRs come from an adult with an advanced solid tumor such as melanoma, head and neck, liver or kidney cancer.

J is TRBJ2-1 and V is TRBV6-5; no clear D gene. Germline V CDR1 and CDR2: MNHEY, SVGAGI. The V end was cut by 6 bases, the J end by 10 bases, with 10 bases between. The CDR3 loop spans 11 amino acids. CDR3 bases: TGTGCCAGCAGCTCTTTTTCGGAGCAGTTCTTC. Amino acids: CASSSFSEQFF.

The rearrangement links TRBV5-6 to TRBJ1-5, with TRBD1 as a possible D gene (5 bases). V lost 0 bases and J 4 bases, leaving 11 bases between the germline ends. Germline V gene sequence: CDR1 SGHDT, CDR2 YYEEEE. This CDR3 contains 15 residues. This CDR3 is CASSLGQGTNQPQHF. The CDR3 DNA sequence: TGTGCCAGCAGCTTGGGGCAGGGTACTAATCAGCCCCAGCATTTT.

The CDR3 is CSVEDQVPGGKGGYTF. As DNA, the CDR3 is TGCAGCGTTGAAGATCAAGTTCCCGGGGGTAAAGGGGGCTACACCTTC. The gene calls are TRBV29-1 and TRBJ1-2, with a tentative D call TRBD1 (5 bases). The CDR3 consists of 16 residues. Germline values: CDR1 SQVTM, CDR2 ANQGSEA. V was trimmed by 0 bases and J by 8 bases, leaving 22 bases between them.

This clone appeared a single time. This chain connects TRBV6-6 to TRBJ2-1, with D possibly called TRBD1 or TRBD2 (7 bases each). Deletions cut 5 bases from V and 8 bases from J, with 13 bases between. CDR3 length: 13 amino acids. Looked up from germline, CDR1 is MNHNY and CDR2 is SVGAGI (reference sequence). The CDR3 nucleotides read TGTGCCAGCAGTATATCAGGGGGGGATGAGCAGTTCTTC. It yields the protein CASSISGGDEQFF.

In DNA, the CDR3 is TGTGCCAGCAGCCCTCGCGAGACCGAGCCAGGGACCCAGTACTTC. Amino acid sequence: CASSPRETEPGTQYF. The V gene is TRBV4-2, the J gene TRBJ2-5; the D is unclear. Germline values: CDR1 LGHNA, CDR2 YNFKEQ. This CDR3 has 15 residues. Trimming removed 4 bases from V and 7 bases from J, with 19 bases in between.

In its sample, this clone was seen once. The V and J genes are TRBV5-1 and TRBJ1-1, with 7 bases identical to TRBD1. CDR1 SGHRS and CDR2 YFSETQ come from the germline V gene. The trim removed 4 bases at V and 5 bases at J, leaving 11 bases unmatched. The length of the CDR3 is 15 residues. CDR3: CASSHSTGMGTEAFF. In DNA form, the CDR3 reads TGCGCCAGCAGCCATTCGACAGGGATGGGTACTGAAGCTTTCTTT.

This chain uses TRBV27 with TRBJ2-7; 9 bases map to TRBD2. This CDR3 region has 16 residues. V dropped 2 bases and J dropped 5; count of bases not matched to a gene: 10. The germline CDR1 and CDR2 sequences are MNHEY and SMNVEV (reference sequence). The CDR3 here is CASSLGLAGVRDEQYF. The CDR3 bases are TGTGCCAGCAGTTTAGGATTAGCGGGGGTACGTGACGAGCAGTACTTC.

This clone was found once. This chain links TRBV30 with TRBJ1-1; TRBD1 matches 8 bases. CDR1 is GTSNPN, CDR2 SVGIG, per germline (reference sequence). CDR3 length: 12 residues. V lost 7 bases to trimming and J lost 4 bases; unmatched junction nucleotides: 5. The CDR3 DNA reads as TGTGCCTCGATTACAGGGGGCACTGAAGCTTTCTTT. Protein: CASITGGTEAFF. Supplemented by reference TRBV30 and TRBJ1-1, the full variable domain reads SQTIHQWPATLVQPVGSPLSLECTVEGTSNPNLYWYRQAAGRGLQLLFYSVGIGQISSEVPQNLSASRPQDRQFILSSKKLLLSDSGFYLCASITGGTEAFFGQGTRLTVV.

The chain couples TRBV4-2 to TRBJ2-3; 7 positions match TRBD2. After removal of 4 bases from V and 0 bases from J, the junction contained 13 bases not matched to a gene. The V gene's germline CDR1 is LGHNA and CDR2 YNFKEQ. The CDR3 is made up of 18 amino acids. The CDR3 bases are TGTGCCAGCAGCCCGAAGCCCGGGGGGACTTTTAGCACAGATACGCAGTATTTT. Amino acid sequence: CASSPKPGGTFSTDTQYF.

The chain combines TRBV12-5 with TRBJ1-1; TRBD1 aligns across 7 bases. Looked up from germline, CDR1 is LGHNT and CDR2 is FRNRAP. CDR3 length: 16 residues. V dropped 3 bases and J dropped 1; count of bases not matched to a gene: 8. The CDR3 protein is CASGLLNRGWNTEAFF. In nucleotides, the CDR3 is TGTGCTAGTGGTTTATTAAACAGGGGCTGGAACACTGAAGCTTTCTTT.

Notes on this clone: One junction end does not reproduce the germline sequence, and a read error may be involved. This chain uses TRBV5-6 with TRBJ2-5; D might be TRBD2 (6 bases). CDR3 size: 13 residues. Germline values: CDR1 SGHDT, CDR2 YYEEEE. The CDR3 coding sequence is TGTGCCAGCAGCTTGGAGGGTAGCGGCCTGGTTCACTTC. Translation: CASSLEGSGLVHF.

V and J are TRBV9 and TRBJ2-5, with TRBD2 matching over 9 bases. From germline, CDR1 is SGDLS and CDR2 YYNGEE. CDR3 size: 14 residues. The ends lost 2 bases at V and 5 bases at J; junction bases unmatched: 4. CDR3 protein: CASSVSGSEETQYF. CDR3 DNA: TGTGCCAGCAGCGTTAGCGGGAGTGAGGAGACCCAGTACTTC.

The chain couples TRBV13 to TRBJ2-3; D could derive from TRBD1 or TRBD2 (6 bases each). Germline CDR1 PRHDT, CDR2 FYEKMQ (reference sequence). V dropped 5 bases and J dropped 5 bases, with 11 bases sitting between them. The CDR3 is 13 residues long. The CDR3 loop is CASSGGPRDTQYF. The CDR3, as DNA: TGTGCCAGCAGCGGGGGGCCCCGAGATACGCAGTATTTT.

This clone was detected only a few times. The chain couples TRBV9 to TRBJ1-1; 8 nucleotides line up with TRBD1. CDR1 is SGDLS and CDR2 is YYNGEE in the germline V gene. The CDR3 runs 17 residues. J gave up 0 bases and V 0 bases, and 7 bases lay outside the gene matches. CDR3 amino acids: CASSVENRGAVNTEAFF. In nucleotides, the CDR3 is TGTGCCAGCAGCGTAGAGAACAGGGGGGCGGTGAACACTGAAGCTTTCTTT.

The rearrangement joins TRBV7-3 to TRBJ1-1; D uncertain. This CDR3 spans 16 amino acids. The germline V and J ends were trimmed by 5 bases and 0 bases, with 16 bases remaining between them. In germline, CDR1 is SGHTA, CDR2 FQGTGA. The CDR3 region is CASSLSPREVNTEAFF. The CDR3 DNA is TGTGCCAGCAGCCTATCCCCACGGGAGGTGAACACTGAAGCTTTCTTT.

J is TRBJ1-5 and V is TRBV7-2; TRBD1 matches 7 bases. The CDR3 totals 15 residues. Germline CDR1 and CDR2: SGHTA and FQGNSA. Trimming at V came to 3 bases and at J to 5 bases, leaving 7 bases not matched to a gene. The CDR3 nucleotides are TGTGCCAGCAGCTTGAGTGACAGGGAGGATCAGCCCCAGCATTTT. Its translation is CASSLSDREDQPQHF.

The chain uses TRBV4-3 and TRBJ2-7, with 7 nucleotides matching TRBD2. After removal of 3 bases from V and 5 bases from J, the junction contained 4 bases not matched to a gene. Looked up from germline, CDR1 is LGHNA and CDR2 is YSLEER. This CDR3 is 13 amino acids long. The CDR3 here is CASSHRLADEQYF. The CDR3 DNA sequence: TGCGCCAGCAGCCACAGACTAGCAGACGAGCAGTACTTC.